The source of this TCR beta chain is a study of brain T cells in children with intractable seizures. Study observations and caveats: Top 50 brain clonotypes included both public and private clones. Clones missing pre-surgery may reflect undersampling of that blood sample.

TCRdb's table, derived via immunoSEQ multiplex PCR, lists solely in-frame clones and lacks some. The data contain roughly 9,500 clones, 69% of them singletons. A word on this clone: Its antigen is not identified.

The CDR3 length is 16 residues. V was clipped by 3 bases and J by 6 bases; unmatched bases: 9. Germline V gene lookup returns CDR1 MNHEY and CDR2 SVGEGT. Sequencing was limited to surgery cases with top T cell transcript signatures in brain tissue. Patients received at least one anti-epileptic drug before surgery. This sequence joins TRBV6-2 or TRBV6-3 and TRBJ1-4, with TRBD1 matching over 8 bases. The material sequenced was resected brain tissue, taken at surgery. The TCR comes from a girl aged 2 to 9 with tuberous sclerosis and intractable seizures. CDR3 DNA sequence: TGTGCCAGCAGTTATCATCCGGGACAGGAATATGAAAAACTGTTTTTT. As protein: CASSYHPGQEYEKLFF.